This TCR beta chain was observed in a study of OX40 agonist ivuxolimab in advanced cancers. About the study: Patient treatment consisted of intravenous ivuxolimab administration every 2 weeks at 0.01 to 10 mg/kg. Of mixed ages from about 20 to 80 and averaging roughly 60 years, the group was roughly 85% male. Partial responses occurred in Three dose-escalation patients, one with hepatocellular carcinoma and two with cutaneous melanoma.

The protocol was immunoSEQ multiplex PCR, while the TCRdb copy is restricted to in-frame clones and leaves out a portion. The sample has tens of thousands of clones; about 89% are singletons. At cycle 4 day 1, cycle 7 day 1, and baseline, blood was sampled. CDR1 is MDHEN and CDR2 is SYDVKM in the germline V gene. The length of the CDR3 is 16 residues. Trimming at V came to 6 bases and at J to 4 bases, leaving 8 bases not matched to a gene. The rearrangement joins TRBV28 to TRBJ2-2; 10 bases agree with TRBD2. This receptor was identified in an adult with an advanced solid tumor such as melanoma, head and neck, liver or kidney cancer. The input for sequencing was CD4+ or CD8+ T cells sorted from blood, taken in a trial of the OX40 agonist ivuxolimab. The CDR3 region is CASRPTSGRGTGELFF. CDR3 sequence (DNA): TGTGCCAGCAGACCCACGAGCGGGAGGGGCACCGGGGAGCTGTTTTTT.